This T cell receptor (beta chain) appears in the sequencing data of a study of blood T cell repertoires in COVID-19. Across the study: Material from acute and convalescent COVID-19 was sourced from the United States, Italy and Spain. PBMCs, B-cell-depleted T cells, or T cells provided the cDNA or gDNA that made up the material.

Cohort assignment relied on participant-reported clinical history. Sequenced by immunoSEQ multiplex PCR; TCRdb stores in-frame clones only, minus some. The sample has 490,000 or so clones, about 85% seen once. This CDR3 region has 15 residues. V lost 6 bases, J lost 7 bases, and 9 bases stayed unmatched. Germline CDR1 reads LNHDA; CDR2 reads SQIVND (reference sequence). Specimen: PBMCs or T cells enriched from blood (not recorded which). This sequence originates from a woman aged 55-69 years who had recovered from COVID-19. The V and J genes are TRBV19 and TRBJ1-6; TRBD1 matches 7 bases. CDR3 DNA sequence: TGTGCCAGTAGCCCTGGACAGGTAGCGAATTCACCCCTCCACTTT. This sequence encodes CASSPGQVANSPLHF.